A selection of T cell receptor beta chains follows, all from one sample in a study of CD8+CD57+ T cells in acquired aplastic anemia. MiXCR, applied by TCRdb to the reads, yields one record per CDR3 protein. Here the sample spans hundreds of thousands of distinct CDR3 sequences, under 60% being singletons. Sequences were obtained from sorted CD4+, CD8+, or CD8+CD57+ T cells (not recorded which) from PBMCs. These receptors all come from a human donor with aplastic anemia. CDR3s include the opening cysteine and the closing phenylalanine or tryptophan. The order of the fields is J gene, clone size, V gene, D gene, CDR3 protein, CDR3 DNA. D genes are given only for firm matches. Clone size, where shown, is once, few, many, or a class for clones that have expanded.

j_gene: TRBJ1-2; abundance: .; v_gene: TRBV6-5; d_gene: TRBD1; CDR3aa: CASSMTGFYGYTF; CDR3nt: TGTGCCAGCAGCATGACAGGGTTCTATGGCTACACCTTC
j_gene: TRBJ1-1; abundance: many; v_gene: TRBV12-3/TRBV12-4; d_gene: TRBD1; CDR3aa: CASREPGGLEAFF; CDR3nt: TGTGCCAGCAGAGAACCAGGGGGCCTTGAAGCTTTCTTT
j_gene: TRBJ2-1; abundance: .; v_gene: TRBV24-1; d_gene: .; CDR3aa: CATRIDLTSMTSNEQFF; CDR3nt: TGTGCCACCAGGATAGACTTGACTAGTATGACCTCCAATGAGCAGTTCTTC
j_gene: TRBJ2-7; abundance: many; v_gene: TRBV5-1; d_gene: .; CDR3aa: CASSLQGEHGDEQYF; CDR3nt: TGCGCCAGCAGCTTGCAGGGAGAGCACGGGGACGAGCAGTACTTC
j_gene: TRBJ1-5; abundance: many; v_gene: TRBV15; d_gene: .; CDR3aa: CATSRVRERGLNQPQHF; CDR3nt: TGTGCCACCAGCAGAGTAAGGGAAAGGGGGTTAAATCAGCCCCAGCATTTT
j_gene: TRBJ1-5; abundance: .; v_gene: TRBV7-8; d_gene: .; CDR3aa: CASSQGRNQPQHF; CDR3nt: TGTGCCAGCAGCCAAGGGAGGAATCAGCCCCAGCATTTT
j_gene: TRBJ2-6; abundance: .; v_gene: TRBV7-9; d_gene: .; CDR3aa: CASGQFEANVLTF; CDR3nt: TGTGCCAGCGGCCAGTTTGAGGCCAACGTCCTGACTTTC
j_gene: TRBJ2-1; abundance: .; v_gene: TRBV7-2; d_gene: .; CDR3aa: CASSSTGTNSYNEQFF; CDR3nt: TGCGCCAGCAGCTCAACCGGGACAAACTCCTACAATGAGCAGTTCTTC
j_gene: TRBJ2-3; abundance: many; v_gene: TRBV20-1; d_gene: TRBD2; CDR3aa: CSARDRAGGTDTQYF; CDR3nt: TGCAGTGCTAGAGATCGGGCGGGAGGGACAGATACGCAGTATTTT
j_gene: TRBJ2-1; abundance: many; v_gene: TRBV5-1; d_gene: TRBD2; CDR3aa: CASSFTPSGRRNEQFF; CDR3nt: TGCGCCAGCAGCTTTACCCCTAGCGGGAGGAGGAATGAGCAGTTCTTC
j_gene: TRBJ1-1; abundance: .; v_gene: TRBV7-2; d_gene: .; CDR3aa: CASSQDQGSAFF; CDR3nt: TGTGCCAGCAGCCAAGATCAAGGGTCTGCTTTCTTT
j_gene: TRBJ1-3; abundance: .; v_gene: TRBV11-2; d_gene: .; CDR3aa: CASSWSSGNTIYF; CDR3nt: TGTGCCAGCAGCTGGAGCTCTGGAAACACCATATATTTT
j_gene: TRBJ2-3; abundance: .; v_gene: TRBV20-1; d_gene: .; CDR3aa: CSARGRANTDTQYF; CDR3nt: TGCAGTGCTAGAGGGAGGGCGAACACAGATACGCAGTATTTT
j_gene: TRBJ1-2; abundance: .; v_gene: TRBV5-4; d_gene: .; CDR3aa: CASSLELAGRDYGYTF; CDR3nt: TGTGCCAGCAGCTTGGAGTTAGCAGGGCGAGACTATGGCTACACCTTC
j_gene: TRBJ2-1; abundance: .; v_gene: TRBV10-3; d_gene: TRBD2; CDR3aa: CAISEISSGRSYNEQFF; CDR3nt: TGTGCCATCAGTGAGATTTCTAGCGGACGCTCCTACAATGAGCAGTTCTTC
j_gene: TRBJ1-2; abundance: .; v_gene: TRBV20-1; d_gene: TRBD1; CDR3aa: CSAVGTGGVEDGYTF; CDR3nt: TGCAGTGCAGTCGGGACAGGGGGCGTCGAGGATGGCTACACCTTC
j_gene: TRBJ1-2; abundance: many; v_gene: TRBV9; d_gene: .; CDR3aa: CASSVEGHGIYTF; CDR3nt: TGTGCCAGCAGCGTAGAGGGACACGGAATCTACACCTTC
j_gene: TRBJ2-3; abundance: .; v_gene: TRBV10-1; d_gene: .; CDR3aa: CASNTGGTEYTDTQYF; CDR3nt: TGCGCCAGCAATACGGGGGGCACCGAGTACACAGATACGCAGTATTTT
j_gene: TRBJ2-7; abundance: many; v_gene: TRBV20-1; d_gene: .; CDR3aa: CSASPGTVLYEQYF; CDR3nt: TGCAGTGCTAGCCCCGGGACGGTGCTGTACGAGCAGTACTTC
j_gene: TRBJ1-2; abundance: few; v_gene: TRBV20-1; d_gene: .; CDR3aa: CSATGEAGNTF; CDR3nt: TGCAGTGCTACAGGGGAGGCTGGAAACACCTTC
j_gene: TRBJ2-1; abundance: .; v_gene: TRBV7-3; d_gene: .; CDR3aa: CASSLSAVYNEQFF; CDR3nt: TGTGCCAGCAGCTTAAGTGCAGTTTACAATGAGCAGTTCTTC
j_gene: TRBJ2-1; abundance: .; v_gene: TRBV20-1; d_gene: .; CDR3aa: CSEGGGFYNEQFF; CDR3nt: TGCAGTGAAGGAGGGGGCTTCTACAATGAGCAGTTCTTC
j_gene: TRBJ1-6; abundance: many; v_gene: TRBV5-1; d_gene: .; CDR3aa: CASSPLSGGNSPLHF; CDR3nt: TGCGCCAGCAGCCCCCTTTCGGGAGGCAATTCACCCCTCCACTTT
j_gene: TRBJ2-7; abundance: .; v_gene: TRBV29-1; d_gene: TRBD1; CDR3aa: CSVKTGQATYEQYF; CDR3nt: TGCAGCGTAAAAACGGGACAGGCAACCTACGAGCAGTACTTC
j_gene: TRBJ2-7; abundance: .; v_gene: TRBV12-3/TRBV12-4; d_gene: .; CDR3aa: CASSDSLDHSPPWEQYF; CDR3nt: TGTGCCAGCAGTGACTCGTTGGACCATTCTCCCCCTTGGGAGCAGTACTTC